This TCR beta chain was documented in a study of Graves' ophthalmopathy and Graves' hyperthyroidism. The CDR3 is 15 amino acids. Germline V gene data show CDR1 as LNHDA and CDR2 as SQIVND (reference sequence). Trimming cost V 7 bases and J 6 bases; bases outside gene matches: 10. General study findings and limits: Thyroid clonotypes that were expanded above 0.001 frequency mostly also appeared in blood.

About this clonotype: Its target is not known.

Amplification of TCR beta CDR3 regions used RNA transcripts. An initial RT-PCR round employing HTBI primers preceded a second-round multiplex PCR. TCRdb used MiXCR to reprocess the multiplex PCR reads, holding one entry per CDR3 protein. Of roughly 1.1 million distinct CDR3 sequences listed, 36% are singletons. Sequenced input: peripheral blood or thyroid tissue (not recorded which). The origin of this receptor is an adult man with Graves' hyperthyroidism. The J gene is TRBJ2-2, the V gene TRBV19, with TRBD1 identical over 8 bases. The CDR3 reads CASIQAAGGPGELFF. The CDR3 DNA is TGTGCCAGTATCCAGGCGGCAGGGGGCCCCGGGGAGCTGTTTTTT.